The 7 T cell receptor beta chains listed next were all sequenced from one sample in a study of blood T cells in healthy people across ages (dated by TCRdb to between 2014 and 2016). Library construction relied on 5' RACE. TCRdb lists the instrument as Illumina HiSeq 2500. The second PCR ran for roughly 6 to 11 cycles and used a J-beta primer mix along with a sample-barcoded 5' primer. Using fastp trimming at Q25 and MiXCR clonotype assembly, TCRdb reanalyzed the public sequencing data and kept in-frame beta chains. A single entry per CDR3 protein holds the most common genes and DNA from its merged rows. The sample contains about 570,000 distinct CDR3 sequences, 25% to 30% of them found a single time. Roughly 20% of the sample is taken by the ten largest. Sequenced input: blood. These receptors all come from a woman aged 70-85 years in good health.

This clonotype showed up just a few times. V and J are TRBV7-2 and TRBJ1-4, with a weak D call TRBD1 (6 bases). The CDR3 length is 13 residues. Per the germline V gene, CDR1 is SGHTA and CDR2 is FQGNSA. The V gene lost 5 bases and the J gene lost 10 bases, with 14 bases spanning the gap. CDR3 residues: CASSRSIQGKLFF. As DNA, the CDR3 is TGTGCCAGCAGCCGAAGTATACAGGGAAAACTGTTTTTT.

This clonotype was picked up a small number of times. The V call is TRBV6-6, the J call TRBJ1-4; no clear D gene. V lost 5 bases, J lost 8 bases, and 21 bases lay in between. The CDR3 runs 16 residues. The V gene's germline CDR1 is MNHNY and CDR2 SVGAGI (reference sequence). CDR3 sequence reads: CASSHRGPSLGEKLFF. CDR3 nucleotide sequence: TGTGCCAGCAGTCACCGAGGACCGTCCCTGGGGGAAAAACTGTTTTTT.

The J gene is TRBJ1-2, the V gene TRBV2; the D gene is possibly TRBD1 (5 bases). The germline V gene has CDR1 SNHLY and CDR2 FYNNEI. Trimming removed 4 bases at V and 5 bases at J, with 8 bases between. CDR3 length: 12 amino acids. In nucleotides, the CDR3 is TGTGCCAGCAGTGGACAGCAGTATGGCTACACCTTC. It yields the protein CASSGQQYGYTF.

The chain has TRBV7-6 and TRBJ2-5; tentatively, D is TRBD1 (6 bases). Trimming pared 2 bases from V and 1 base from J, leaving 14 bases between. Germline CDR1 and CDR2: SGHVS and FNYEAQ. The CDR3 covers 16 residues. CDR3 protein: CASSLYGQGTQETQYF. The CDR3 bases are TGTGCCAGCAGCTTATATGGGCAGGGGACCCAAGAGACCCAGTACTTC.

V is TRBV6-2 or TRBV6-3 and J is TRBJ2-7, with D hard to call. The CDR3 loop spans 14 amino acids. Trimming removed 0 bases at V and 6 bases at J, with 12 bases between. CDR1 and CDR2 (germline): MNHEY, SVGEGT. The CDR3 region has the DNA TGTGCCAGCAGTTACTCCGAGACGTCTGGCGAGCAGTACTTC. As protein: CASSYSETSGEQYF.

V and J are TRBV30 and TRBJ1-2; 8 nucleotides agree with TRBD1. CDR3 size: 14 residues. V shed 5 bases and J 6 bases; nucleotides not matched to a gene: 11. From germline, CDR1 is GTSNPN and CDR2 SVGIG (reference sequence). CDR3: CAWVADRGRNGYTF. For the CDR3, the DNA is TGTGCCTGGGTGGCCGACAGGGGAAGGAATGGCTACACCTTC.

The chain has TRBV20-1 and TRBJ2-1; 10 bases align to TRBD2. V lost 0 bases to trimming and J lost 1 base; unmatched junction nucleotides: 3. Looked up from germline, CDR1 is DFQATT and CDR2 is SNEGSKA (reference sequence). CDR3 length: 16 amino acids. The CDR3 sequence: CSARDFSGGSYNEQFF. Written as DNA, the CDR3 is TGCAGTGCTAGAGACTTTAGCGGGGGGTCCTACAATGAGCAGTTCTTC.